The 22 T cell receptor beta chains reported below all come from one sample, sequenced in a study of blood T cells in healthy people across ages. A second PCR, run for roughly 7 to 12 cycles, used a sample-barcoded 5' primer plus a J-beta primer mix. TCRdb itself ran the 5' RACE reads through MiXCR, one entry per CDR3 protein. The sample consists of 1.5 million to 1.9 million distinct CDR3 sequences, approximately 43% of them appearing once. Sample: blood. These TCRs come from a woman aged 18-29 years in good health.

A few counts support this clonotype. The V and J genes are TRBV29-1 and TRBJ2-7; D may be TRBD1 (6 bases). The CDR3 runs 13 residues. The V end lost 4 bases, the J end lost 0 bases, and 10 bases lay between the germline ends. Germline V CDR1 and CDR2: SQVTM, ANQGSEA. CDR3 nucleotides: TGCAGCGTTGCTACAGGGAGCTCCTACGAGCAGTACTTC. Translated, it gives CSVATGSSYEQYF.

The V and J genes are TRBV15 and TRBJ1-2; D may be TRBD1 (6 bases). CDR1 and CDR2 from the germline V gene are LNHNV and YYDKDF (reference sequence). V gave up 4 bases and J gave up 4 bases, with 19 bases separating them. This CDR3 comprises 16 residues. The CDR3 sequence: CATSTSKGVVRYGYTF. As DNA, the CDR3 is TGTGCCACCAGCACTAGTAAGGGGGTGGTCCGCTATGGCTACACCTTC. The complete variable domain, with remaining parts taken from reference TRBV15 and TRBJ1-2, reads DAMVIQNPRYQVTQFGKPVTLSCSQTLNHNVMYWYQQKSSQAPKLLFHYYDKDFNNEADTPDNFQSRRPNTSFCFLDIRSPGLGDTAMYLCATSTSKGVVRYGYTFGSGTRLTVV.

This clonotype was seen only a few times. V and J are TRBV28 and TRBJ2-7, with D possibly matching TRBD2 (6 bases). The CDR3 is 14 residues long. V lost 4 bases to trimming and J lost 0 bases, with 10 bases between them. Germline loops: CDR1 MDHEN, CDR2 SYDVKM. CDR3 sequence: CASSWRASSYEQYF. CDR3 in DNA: TGTGCCAGCAGTTGGAGGGCCAGCTCCTACGAGCAGTACTTC.

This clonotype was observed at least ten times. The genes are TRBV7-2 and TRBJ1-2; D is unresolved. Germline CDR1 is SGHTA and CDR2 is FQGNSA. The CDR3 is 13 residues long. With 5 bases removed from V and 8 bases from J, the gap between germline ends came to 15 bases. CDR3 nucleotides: TGTGCCAGCAGCCCATCTAGAGGTTGGGGCTACACCTTC. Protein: CASSPSRGWGYTF.

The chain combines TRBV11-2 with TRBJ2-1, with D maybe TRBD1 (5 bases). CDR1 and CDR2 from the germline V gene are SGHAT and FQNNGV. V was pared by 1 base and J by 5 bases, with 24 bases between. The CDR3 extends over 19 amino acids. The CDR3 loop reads CASSLGFSRQTYMDNEQFF. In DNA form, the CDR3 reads TGTGCCAGCAGCTTAGGGTTCTCGCGACAGACCTATATGGACAATGAGCAGTTCTTC.

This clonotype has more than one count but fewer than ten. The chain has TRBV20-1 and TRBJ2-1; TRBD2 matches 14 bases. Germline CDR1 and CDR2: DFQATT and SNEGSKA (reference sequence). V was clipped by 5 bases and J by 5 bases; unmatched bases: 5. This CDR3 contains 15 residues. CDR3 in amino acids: CSAESGLAGDNEQFF. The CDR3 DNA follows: TGCAGTGCTGAGTCGGGACTAGCGGGAGACAATGAGCAGTTCTTC.

CDR3 region: CAWRSAGGAQFF. DNA of the CDR3: TGTGCCTGGAGATCCGCAGGGGGCGCTCAGTTCTTC. V is TRBV30 and J is TRBJ2-1, with 8 nucleotides matching TRBD1. CDR3 length: 12 amino acids. V shed 3 bases, J shed 13 bases, and the junction held 8 bases outside the gene matches. Germline CDR1 and CDR2: GTSNPN and SVGIG (reference sequence).

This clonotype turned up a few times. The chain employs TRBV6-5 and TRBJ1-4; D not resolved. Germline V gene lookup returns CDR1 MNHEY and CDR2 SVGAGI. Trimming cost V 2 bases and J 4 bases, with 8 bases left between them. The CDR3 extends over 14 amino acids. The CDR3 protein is CASSYGRSNEKLFF. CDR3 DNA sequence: TGTGCCAGCAGTTACGGGAGGAGTAATGAAAAACTGTTTTTT.

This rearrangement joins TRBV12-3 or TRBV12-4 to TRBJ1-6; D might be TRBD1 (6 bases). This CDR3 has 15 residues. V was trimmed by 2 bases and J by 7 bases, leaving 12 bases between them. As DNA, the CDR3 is TGTGCCAGCAGTTTATCTAACAGGGAAAATTCACCCCTCCACTTT. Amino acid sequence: CASSLSNRENSPLHF.

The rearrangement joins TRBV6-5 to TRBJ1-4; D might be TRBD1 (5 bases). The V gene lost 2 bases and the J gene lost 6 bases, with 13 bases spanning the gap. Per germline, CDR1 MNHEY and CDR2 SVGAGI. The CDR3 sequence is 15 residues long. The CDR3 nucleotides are TGTGCCAGCAGTTACACGGGGGTTTCGCATGAAAAACTGTTTTTT. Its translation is CASSYTGVSHEKLFF.

The CDR3 DNA is TGTGCCAGCAGTTGGGACAGACACGAGCAGTACTTC. The encoded protein is CASSWDRHEQYF. V and J are TRBV28 and TRBJ2-7; 7 bases agree with TRBD1. Trimming removed 4 bases from V and 5 bases from J; junction bases left unmatched: 2. The CDR3 totals 12 residues. Germline CDR1 reads MDHEN; CDR2 reads SYDVKM. Combining the CDR3 with reference TRBV28 and TRBJ2-7 gives the whole variable domain DVKVTQSSRYLVKRTGEKVFLECVQDMDHENMFWYRQDPGLGLRLIYFSYDVKMKEKGDIPEGYSVSREKKERFSLILESASTNQTSMYLCASSWDRHEQYFGPGTRLTVT.

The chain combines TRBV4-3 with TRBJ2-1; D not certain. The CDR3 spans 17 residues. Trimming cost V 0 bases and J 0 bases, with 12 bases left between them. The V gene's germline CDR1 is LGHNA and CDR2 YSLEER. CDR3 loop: CASSQDHSRSSYNEQFF. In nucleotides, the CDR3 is TGCGCCAGCAGCCAAGATCACTCACGGAGCTCCTACAATGAGCAGTTCTTC.

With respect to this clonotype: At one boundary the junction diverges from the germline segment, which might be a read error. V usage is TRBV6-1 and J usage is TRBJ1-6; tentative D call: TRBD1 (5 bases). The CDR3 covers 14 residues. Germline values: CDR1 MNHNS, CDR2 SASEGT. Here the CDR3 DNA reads TGTGCCAGCAGCGTGGGACGGTATAATTCGCCCCTCCACTTT. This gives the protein CASSVGRYNSPLHF.

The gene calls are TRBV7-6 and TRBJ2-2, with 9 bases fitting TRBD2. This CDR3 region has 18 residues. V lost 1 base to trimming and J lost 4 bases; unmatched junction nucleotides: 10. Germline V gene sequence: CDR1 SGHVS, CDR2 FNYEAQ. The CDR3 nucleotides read TGTGCCAGCAGCTTAGACCTTATTAGCGGGAGCGTCACCGGGGAGCTGTTTTTT. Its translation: CASSLDLISGSVTGELFF. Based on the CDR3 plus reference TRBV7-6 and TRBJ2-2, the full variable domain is GAGVSQSPRYKVTKRGQDVALRCDPISGHVSLYWYRQALGQGPEFLTYFNYEAQQDKSGLPNDRFSAERPEGSISTLTIQRTEQRDSAMYRCASSLDLISGSVTGELFFGEGSRLTVL.

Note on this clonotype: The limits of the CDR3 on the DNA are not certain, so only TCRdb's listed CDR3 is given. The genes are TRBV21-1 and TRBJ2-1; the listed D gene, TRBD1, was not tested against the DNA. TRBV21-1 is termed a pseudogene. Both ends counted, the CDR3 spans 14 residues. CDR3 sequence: CASSKVGQGSEQFF.

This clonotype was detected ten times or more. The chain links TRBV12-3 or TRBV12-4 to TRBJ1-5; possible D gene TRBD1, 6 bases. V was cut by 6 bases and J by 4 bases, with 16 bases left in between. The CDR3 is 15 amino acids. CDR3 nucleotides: TGTGCCAGCAGCCTTGGGACACCACCTAATCAGCCCCAGCATTTT. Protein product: CASSLGTPPNQPQHF.

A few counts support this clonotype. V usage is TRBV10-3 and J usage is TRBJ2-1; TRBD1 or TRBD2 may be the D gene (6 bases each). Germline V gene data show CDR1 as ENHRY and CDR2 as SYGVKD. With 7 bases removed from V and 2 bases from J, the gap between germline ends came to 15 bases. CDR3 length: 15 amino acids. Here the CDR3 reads CAIKETGGAYNEQFF. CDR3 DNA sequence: TGTGCCATCAAAGAGACAGGCGGGGCCTACAATGAGCAGTTCTTC.

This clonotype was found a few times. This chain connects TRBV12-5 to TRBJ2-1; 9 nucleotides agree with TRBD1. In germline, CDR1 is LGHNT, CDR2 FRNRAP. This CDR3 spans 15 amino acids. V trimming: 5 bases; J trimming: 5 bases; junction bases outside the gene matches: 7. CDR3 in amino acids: CASGPGTGRDNEQFF. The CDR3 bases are TGTGCTAGTGGTCCCGGGACAGGGAGAGACAATGAGCAGTTCTTC.

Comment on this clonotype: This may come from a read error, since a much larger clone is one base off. CDR3 sequence (DNA): TGCAACGTTGAAGGCGACAGCTATGGCTACACCTTC. It is translated as CNVEGDSYGYTF. The chain combines TRBV29-1 with TRBJ1-2; maybe TRBD1 (5 bases). Germline lookup yields CDR1 SQVTM and CDR2 ANQGSEA. CDR3 length: 12 residues.

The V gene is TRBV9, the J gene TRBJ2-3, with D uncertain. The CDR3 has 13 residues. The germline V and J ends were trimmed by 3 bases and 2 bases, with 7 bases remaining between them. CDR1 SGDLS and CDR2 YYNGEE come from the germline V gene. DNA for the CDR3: TGTGCCAGCAGCGGCTATGTCACAGATACGCAGTATTTT. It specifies CASSGYVTDTQYF.

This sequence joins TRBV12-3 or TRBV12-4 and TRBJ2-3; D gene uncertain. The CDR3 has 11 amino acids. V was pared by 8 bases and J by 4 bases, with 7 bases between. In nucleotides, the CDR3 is TGTGCCAGCCGATACGCAGATACGCAGTATTTT. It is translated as CASRYADTQYF.

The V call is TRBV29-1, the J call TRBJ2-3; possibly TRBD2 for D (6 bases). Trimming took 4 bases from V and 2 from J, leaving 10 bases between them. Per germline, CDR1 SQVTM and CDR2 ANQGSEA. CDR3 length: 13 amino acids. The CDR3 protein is CSVGEASTDTQYF. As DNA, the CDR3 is TGCAGCGTTGGGGAGGCGTCCACAGATACGCAGTATTTT.